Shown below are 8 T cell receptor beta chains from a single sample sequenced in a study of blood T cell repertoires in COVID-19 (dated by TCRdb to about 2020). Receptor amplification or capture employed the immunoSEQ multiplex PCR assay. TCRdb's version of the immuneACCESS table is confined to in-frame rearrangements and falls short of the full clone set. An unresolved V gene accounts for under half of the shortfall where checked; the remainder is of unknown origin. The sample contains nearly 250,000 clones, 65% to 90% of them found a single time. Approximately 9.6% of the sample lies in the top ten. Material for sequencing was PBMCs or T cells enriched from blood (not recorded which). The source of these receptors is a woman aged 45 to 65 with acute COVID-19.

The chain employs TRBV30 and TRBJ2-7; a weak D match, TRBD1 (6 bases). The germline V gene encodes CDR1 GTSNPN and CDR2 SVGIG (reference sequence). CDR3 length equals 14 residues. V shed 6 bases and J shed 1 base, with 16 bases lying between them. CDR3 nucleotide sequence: TGTGCCTGCGGGACAAACAGCATTTCCTACGAGCAGTACTTC. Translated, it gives CACGTNSISYEQYF.

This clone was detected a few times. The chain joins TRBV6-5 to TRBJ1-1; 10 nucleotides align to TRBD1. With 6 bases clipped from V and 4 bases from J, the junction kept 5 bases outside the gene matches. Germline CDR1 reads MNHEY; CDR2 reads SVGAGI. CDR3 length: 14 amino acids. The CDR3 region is CASRHRDRGTEAFF. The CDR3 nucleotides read TGTGCCAGCAGACACCGGGACAGGGGCACTGAAGCTTTCTTT.

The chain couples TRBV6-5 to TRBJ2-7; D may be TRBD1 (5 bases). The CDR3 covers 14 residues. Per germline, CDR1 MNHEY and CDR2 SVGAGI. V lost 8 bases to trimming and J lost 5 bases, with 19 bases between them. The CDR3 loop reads CASGAAPLHHEQYF. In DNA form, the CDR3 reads TGTGCCAGCGGGGCAGCACCCCTTCACCACGAGCAGTACTTC.

CDR3 amino acids: CASRKDRDRYEQYF. The CDR3 DNA follows: TGTGCCAGCAGAAAGGACAGGGACAGGTACGAGCAGTACTTC. The chain joins TRBV27 to TRBJ2-7; 8 nucleotides align to TRBD1. The CDR3 spans 14 residues. The V and J ends lost 6 bases and 4 bases, in that order; junction bases with no gene match: 8. The germline V gene has CDR1 MNHEY and CDR2 SMNVEV (reference sequence).

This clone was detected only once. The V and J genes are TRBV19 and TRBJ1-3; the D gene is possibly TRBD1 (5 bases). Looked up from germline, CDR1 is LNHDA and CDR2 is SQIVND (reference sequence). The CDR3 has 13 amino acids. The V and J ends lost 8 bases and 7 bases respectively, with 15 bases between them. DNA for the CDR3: TGTGCCAGTGAGGGACGGGAGGCGAACACCATATATTTT. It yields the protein CASEGREANTIYF.

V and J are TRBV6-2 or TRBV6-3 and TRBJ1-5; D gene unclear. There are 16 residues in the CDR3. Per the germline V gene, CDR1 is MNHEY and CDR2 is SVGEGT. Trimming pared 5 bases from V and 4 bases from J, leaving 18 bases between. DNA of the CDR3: TGTGCCAGCAGTCACCCGTTGGGCGGGATAAATCAGCCCCAGCATTTT. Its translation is CASSHPLGGINQPQHF.

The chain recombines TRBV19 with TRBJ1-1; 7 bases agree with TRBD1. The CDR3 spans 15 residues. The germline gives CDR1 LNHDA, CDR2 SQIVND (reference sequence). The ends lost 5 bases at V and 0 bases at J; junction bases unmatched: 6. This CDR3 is CASSPRDSLNTEAFF. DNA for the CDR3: TGTGCCAGTAGTCCAAGGGACAGCCTGAACACTGAAGCTTTCTTT.

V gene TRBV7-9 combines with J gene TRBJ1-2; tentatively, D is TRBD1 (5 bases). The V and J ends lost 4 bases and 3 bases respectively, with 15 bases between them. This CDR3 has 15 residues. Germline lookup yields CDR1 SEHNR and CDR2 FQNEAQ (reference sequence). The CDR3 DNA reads TGTGCCAGCAGCTCTGCTGACGGGGGGGACTATGGCTACACCTTC. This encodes CASSSADGGDYGYTF.